Presented here are 18 T cell receptor beta chains from one specimen sequenced in a study of OX40 agonist ivuxolimab in advanced cancers. Here immunoSEQ multiplex PCR was the method, and the copy in TCRdb shows in-frame clones only, minus some. This table holds tens of thousands of clones, around 86% found once. This material consisted of CD4+ or CD8+ T cells sorted from blood, taken in a trial of the OX40 agonist ivuxolimab. The receptors here all came from an adult with an advanced solid tumor such as melanoma, head and neck, liver or kidney cancer.

This chain joins TRBV4-1 and TRBJ2-7; 9 bases are a match to TRBD1. With V trimmed by 2 bases and J by 8 bases, 13 bases remained unmatched. This CDR3 is 16 amino acids long. Per the germline V gene, CDR1 is MGHRA and CDR2 is YSYEKL. The CDR3 loop reads CASSQTTGGQPQKQYF. For the CDR3, the DNA is TGCGCCAGCAGCCAAACAACAGGGGGCCAGCCTCAAAAGCAGTACTTC.

The rearrangement joins TRBV7-9 to TRBJ2-5, with 8 bases that match TRBD2. V lost 1 base, J lost 5 bases, and 6 bases stayed unmatched. The CDR3 is 15 residues long. Germline V gene sequence: CDR1 SEHNR, CDR2 FQNEAQ (reference sequence). The CDR3 DNA is TGTGCCAGCAGCTTAGGGGTAGCGGGATGGGAGACCCAGTACTTC. This sequence encodes CASSLGVAGWETQYF.

The chain joins TRBV7-9 to TRBJ2-1; TRBD1 is a possible D gene (6 bases). The CDR3 is 15 residues long. V lost 5 bases and J lost 0, with 11 bases in between. Germline V gene data show CDR1 as SEHNR and CDR2 as FQNEAQ (reference sequence). CDR3 in DNA: TGTGCCAGCAGCGGAACAGGGAACTCCTACAATGAGCAGTTCTTC. Protein: CASSGTGNSYNEQFF.

The genes are TRBV6-5 and TRBJ2-1, with TRBD2 matching 8 bases. CDR3 length: 15 residues. Germline V gene lookup returns CDR1 MNHEY and CDR2 SVGAGI. The junction had 7 bases not matched to a gene; V was cut back by 7 bases and J by 2 bases. CDR3 sequence (DNA): TGTGCCAGCACCTTAGCGGGATCGGCCTACAATGAGCAGTTCTTC. Translating it yields CASTLAGSAYNEQFF.

The gene calls are TRBV13 and TRBJ2-5; no reliable D call. Germline CDR1 and CDR2: PRHDT and FYEKMQ (reference sequence). The V end was cut by 5 bases, the J end by 1 base, with 8 bases between. The CDR3 spans 13 residues. CDR3 nucleotides: TGTGCCAGCAGCAACACCCTCCAAGAGACCCAGTACTTC. Amino acid sequence: CASSNTLQETQYF.

The V gene is TRBV4-1, the J gene TRBJ2-7; 11 bases agree with TRBD1. CDR1 and CDR2 (germline): MGHRA, YSYEKL. The V segment lost 4 bases and the J segment 3 bases; nucleotides outside the gene matches: 5. The CDR3 is 15 amino acids. The CDR3 sequence is CASSLSGQGDYEQYF. The CDR3 DNA follows: TGCGCCAGCAGCCTGTCGGGACAGGGGGACTACGAGCAGTACTTC.

This clone was observed a handful of times. V gene TRBV7-9 combines with J gene TRBJ2-1; D might be TRBD1 (6 bases). V gave up 1 base and J gave up 7 bases, with 8 bases separating them. CDR1 is SEHNR, CDR2 FQNEAQ, per germline (reference sequence). The CDR3 is made up of 13 amino acids. In DNA, the CDR3 is TGTGCCAGCAGCTTAGGGGGGACAAATGAGCAGTTCTTC. Amino acid sequence: CASSLGGTNEQFF.

The sample holds one count of this clone. This chain uses TRBV11-2 with TRBJ2-5; D uncertain. The CDR3 length is 12 residues. Per the germline V gene, CDR1 is SGHAT and CDR2 is FQNNGV. The ends were cut back, 1 base at V and 5 bases at J, with 5 bases in the middle. CDR3 residues: CASSLVDETQYF. Written as DNA, the CDR3 is TGTGCCAGCAGCTTAGTTGACGAGACCCAGTACTTC. Full variable domain (remainder filled in from reference TRBV11-2 and TRBJ2-5): EAGVAQSPRYKIIEKRQSVAFWCNPISGHATLYWYQQILGQGPKLLIQFQNNGVVDDSQLPKDRFSAERLKGVDSTLKIQPAKLEDSAVYLCASSLVDETQYFGPGTRLLVL.

Turning to this clone: Germline and junction disagree at one end, which may indicate a read error. The rearrangement links TRBV27 to TRBJ2-1, with D possibly TRBD1 on 7 matching bases. This CDR3 has 16 amino acids. Germline CDR1 reads MNHEY; CDR2 reads SMNVEV (reference sequence). The CDR3 sequence: CASSLFRGRGGNEQLF. The DNA of the CDR3 is TGTGCCAGCAGTTTATTTAGGGGGCGAGGGGGGAATGAGCAGCTCTTC.

CDR3 DNA sequence: TGTGCCAGCCTAGCGGGAGACGGAAGGAATGAGCAGTTCTTC. Protein product: CASLAGDGRNEQFF. J is TRBJ2-1 and V is TRBV11-3; the match to TRBD2 covers 10 bases. V was pared by 8 bases and J by 7 bases, with 8 bases of the junction left unmatched. Germline V gives CDR1 SGHNT, CDR2 YENEEA. The CDR3 consists of 14 residues.

V gene TRBV7-9 combines with J gene TRBJ2-3; perhaps TRBD1 as D (5 bases). CDR1 and CDR2 (germline): SEHNR, FQNEAQ (reference sequence). V shed 1 base and J shed 7 bases, with 18 bases lying between them. This CDR3 is built from 16 residues. CDR3 coding DNA: TGTGCCAGCAGCTTAGGACAGACCCTTCCCGCGAATACGCAGTATTTT. Protein product: CASSLGQTLPANTQYF.

The rearrangement links TRBV19 to TRBJ2-1; D gene ambiguous. The V end was cut by 3 bases, the J end by 2 bases, with 11 bases between. The CDR3 contains 15 residues. The germline CDR1 and CDR2 sequences are LNHDA and SQIVND (reference sequence). The CDR3 reads CASSIALAAYNEQFF. The DNA for the CDR3 is TGTGCCAGTAGTATTGCCCTGGCGGCCTACAATGAGCAGTTCTTC.

This clone was observed a handful of times. This chain connects TRBV7-2 to TRBJ2-5; 14 positions match TRBD2. Germline loops: CDR1 SGHTA, CDR2 FQGNSA. V dropped 5 bases and J dropped 5; count of bases not matched to a gene: 10. This CDR3 is built from 17 residues. Here the CDR3 reads CASSNSGTSGSRETQYF. CDR3 sequence (DNA): TGTGCCAGCAGCAACTCCGGGACTAGCGGGAGCAGGGAGACCCAGTACTTC.

The V and J genes are TRBV6-4 and TRBJ2-3; 8 bases are shared with TRBD2. Germline trimming cut 3 bases from V and 1 base from J; bases unmatched to any gene: 0. The germline V gene has CDR1 MRHNA and CDR2 SNTAGT. The CDR3 has 14 residues. The CDR3 loop reads CASSETSGTDTQYF. CDR3 nucleotides: TGTGCCAGCAGTGAGACTAGCGGCACAGATACGCAGTATTTT.

The chain links TRBV6-5 to TRBJ2-1; no clear D. CDR1 and CDR2 from the germline V gene are MNHEY and SVGAGI. The V end was cut by 2 bases, the J end by 0 bases, with 11 bases between. The CDR3 is 16 residues long. CDR3 bases: TGTGCCAGCAGTTACACAACAGTGAGCTCCTACAATGAGCAGTTCTTC. This sequence encodes CASSYTTVSSYNEQFF.

The rearrangement links TRBV11-2 to TRBJ2-7, with D unresolved. Germline V lookup: CDR1 SGHAT, CDR2 FQNNGV. The V end lost 1 base, the J end lost 2 bases, and 6 bases lay between the germline ends. The length of the CDR3 is 13 residues. CDR3 loop: CASSLGVAYEQYF. The CDR3 bases are TGTGCCAGCAGCTTAGGAGTGGCCTACGAGCAGTACTTC. The variable domain in full, completed from reference TRBV11-2 and TRBJ2-7, reads EAGVAQSPRYKIIEKRQSVAFWCNPISGHATLYWYQQILGQGPKLLIQFQNNGVVDDSQLPKDRFSAERLKGVDSTLKIQPAKLEDSAVYLCASSLGVAYEQYFGPGTRLTVT.

This clone appeared a single time. The chain uses TRBV15 and TRBJ2-7, with 7 bases lining up with TRBD1. This CDR3 comprises 16 residues. Germline trimming cut 4 bases from V and 3 bases from J; bases unmatched to any gene: 12. In germline, CDR1 is LNHNV, CDR2 YYDKDF (reference sequence). Written as DNA, the CDR3 is TGTGCCACCAGCACTGACACCGGACAGGTAATCTACGAGCAGTACTTC. It translates to CATSTDTGQVIYEQYF.

The J gene is TRBJ2-7, the V gene TRBV5-7, with D possibly TRBD2 on 6 matching bases. TRBV5-7 qualifies as an ORF whose function is uncertain. The length of the CDR3 is 15 residues. Trimming pared 6 bases from V and 2 bases from J, leaving 18 bases between. CDR3 residues: CASTHTIAVPYEQYF. The CDR3 DNA follows: TGTGCCAGCACCCATACAATAGCGGTCCCCTACGAGCAGTACTTC.